This T cell receptor (beta chain) was sequenced for a study of blood T cell repertoires in COVID-19. The germline CDR1 and CDR2 sequences are SGHVS and FNYEAQ. The V and J ends lost 5 bases and 5 bases respectively, with 15 bases between them. The CDR3 is 14 residues long. In the authors' methods: Amplification of reference gene primers provided the estimated nucleated cell counts. The repertoire was sequenced with immunoSEQ multiplex PCR; TCRdb's copy has only in-frame clones and lacks some. D and trimming were read from the DNA, whereas the V and J calls and clone size are those reported in that table. The repertoire holds 120,000 to 150,000 clones, around 80% seen once, with around a sixth in the top ten.

The sample was peripheral blood. The rearrangement uses TRBV7-6 and TRBJ2-5, with unresolved D. This TCR came from a man over 45 with acute or convalescent COVID-19. CDR3 nucleotides: TGTGCCAGCAGCCGCGGCGGAACCCCGGAGACCCAGTACTTC. Encoded protein: CASSRGGTPETQYF.